A single sample is the source of the 16 T cell receptor beta chains below, sequenced in a study of PD-L1 blockade in urothelial cancer. Time point defined: peripheral blood 6 weeks after treatment start. Clones were read by immunoSEQ multiplex PCR, and TCRdb kept only the in-frame ones, dropping some. The data hold around 80,000 clones, with approximately 90% observed a single time. The sequences come from PBMCs, collected around atezolizumab (anti-PD-L1) treatment. The receptors come from a woman aged 80 or over with urothelial cancer.

The chain uses TRBV7-8 and TRBJ1-5; no firm D call. V dropped 1 base and J dropped 5 bases, with 9 bases sitting between them. The CDR3 covers 14 residues. Germline V gene lookup returns CDR1 SGHVS and CDR2 FQNEAQ. CDR3 sequence (DNA): TGTGCCAGCAGCTTAGATACTTTGGATCAGCCCCAGCATTTT. This translates into CASSLDTLDQPQHF.

The V gene is TRBV5-6, the J gene TRBJ1-5; 9 bases match TRBD1. This CDR3 comprises 18 residues. Per the germline V gene, CDR1 is SGHDT and CDR2 is YYEEEE. After removal of 3 bases from V and 2 bases from J, the junction contained 12 bases not matched to a gene. The CDR3 protein is CASSSRTGATLGNQPQHF. CDR3 DNA: TGTGCCAGCAGCTCGCGGACAGGGGCCACGCTAGGCAATCAGCCCCAGCATTTT.

The CDR3 DNA sequence: TGCGCCAGCAGTCAAGGGGGACAGGGCACTAACTATGGCTACACCTTC. Protein sequence: CASSQGGQGTNYGYTF. This rearrangement joins TRBV23-1 to TRBJ1-2, with 9 bases that match TRBD1. TRBV23-1 is an ORF for which the function is uncertain. The CDR3 has 16 residues. Trimming at V came to 2 bases and at J to 0 bases, leaving 4 bases not matched to a gene.

The chain recombines TRBV5-1 with TRBJ2-1, with D unclear. There are 16 residues in the CDR3. Deletions cut 0 bases from V and 0 bases from J, with 10 bases between. CDR1 is SGHRS, CDR2 YFSETQ, per germline. In nucleotides, the CDR3 is TGCGCCAGCAGCTTGGGGTCGGTTCTCTCCTACAATGAGCAGTTCTTC. Its protein product is CASSLGSVLSYNEQFF.

The chain combines TRBV28 with TRBJ2-2, with 9 positions matching TRBD1. The V segment lost 7 bases and the J segment 5 bases; nucleotides outside the gene matches: 5. The CDR3 sequence is 14 residues long. The V gene's germline CDR1 is MDHEN and CDR2 SYDVKM. CDR3: CASITGQGTGELFF. The CDR3 nucleotides are TGTGCCAGCATTACGGGACAGGGAACCGGGGAGCTGTTTTTT.

V and J are TRBV19 and TRBJ1-5; D is unresolved. Germline V lookup: CDR1 LNHDA, CDR2 SQIVND (reference sequence). This CDR3 has 12 residues. The ends were cut back, 7 bases at V and 6 bases at J, with 10 bases in the middle. The CDR3 spells CASKVGTQPQHF. In DNA form, the CDR3 reads TGTGCCAGTAAAGTTGGCACTCAGCCCCAGCATTTT.

The chain is built from TRBV2 and TRBJ2-5, with TRBD2 matching 11 bases. Germline-derived CDR1 and CDR2 are SNHLY and FYNNEI. Trimming took 10 bases from V and 4 from J; bases not matched to a gene: 11. CDR3 length equals 15 residues. CDR3 amino acids: CATDTASGGSETQYF. The CDR3 DNA sequence: TGTGCCACCGACACCGCTAGCGGGGGGTCAGAGACCCAGTACTTC.

This clone came up once. J is TRBJ2-3 and V is TRBV5-4; 8 bases line up with TRBD2. This CDR3 is built from 14 residues. Looked up from germline, CDR1 is SGHNT and CDR2 is YYREEE (reference sequence). Trimming cost V 4 bases and J 3 bases; bases outside gene matches: 4. The CDR3 here is CASSREGPTDTQYF. As DNA, the CDR3 is TGTGCCAGCAGCCGGGAGGGCCCTACAGATACGCAGTATTTT.

The chain links TRBV15 to TRBJ2-1; D may be TRBD1 (6 bases). V shed 0 bases and J shed 5 bases, with 11 bases lying between them. The CDR3 loop spans 15 amino acids. CDR1 and CDR2 from the germline V gene are LNHNV and YYDKDF (reference sequence). Written as DNA, the CDR3 is TGTGCCACCAGCAGAGAGGGACATCATGACAATGAGCAGTTCTTC. This translates into CATSREGHHDNEQFF.

The chain links TRBV28 to TRBJ2-1; 14 bases line up with TRBD2. The J segment lost 3 bases and the V segment lost 6 bases, leaving 7 bases of the junction unmatched. This CDR3 comprises 17 residues. CDR1 is MDHEN, CDR2 SYDVKM, per germline. DNA of the CDR3: TGTGCCAGCAGCCAGGGGACTAGCGGGAGAGACTACAATGAGCAGTTCTTC. Protein sequence: CASSQGTSGRDYNEQFF.

The rearrangement joins TRBV14 to TRBJ1-2; TRBD1 agrees at 7 bases. CDR3 size: 16 residues. J lost 4 bases, V lost 0 bases, and 8 bases had no gene match. From germline, CDR1 is SGHDN and CDR2 FVKESK. The CDR3 DNA reads as TGTGCCAGCAGCCAAGATAGGGACAGAACCGGCTATGGCTACACCTTC. Translating it yields CASSQDRDRTGYGYTF.

The CDR3 protein is CASSFGRFRGAFF. CDR3 bases: TGTGCCAGTTCTTTTGGACGGTTTCGGGGAGCTTTCTTT. The chain couples TRBV28 to TRBJ1-1; D is unresolved. Germline V gene data show CDR1 as MDHEN and CDR2 as SYDVKM. There are 13 residues in the CDR3. Trimming took 9 bases from V and 10 from J, leaving 21 bases between them. The entire variable domain, with the rest obtained from reference TRBV28 and TRBJ1-1, is as follows: DVKVTQSSRYLVKRTGEKVFLECVQDMDHENMFWYRQDPGLGLRLIYFSYDVKMKEKGDIPEGYSVSREKKERFSLILESASTNQTSMYLCASSFGRFRGAFFGQGTRLTVV.

The chain uses TRBV6-4 and TRBJ1-2; maybe TRBD1 (5 bases). Germline CDR1 is MRHNA and CDR2 is SNTAGT. The CDR3 is made up of 17 amino acids. V gave up 2 bases and J gave up 0 bases, with 16 bases separating them. This CDR3 is CASSDLPGSLSNYGYTF. The DNA of the CDR3 is TGTGCCAGCAGTGACCTTCCAGGGTCCCTATCTAACTATGGCTACACCTTC.

The chain recombines TRBV13 with TRBJ1-1; a possible D gene is TRBD1 (5 bases). CDR1 is PRHDT and CDR2 is FYEKMQ in the germline V gene (reference sequence). The CDR3 covers 13 residues. V lost 5 bases, J lost 4 bases, and 11 bases lay in between. CDR3 nucleotides: TGTGCCAGCAGCGACGGACACCGCACTGAAGCTTTCTTT. Translated, it gives CASSDGHRTEAFF.

J is TRBJ2-3 and V is TRBV15, with D hard to call. The V end lost 0 bases, the J end lost 2 bases, and 3 bases lay between the germline ends. This CDR3 has 13 amino acids. CDR1 and CDR2 from the germline V gene are LNHNV and YYDKDF (reference sequence). For the CDR3, the DNA is TGTGCCACCAGCAGAGAACTCACAGATACGCAGTATTTT. It translates to CATSRELTDTQYF.

The V and J genes are TRBV30 and TRBJ1-5; 7 bases are shared with TRBD1. CDR3 length equals 13 residues. J lost 4 bases, V lost 3 bases, and 3 bases had no gene match. Germline V gene data show CDR1 as GTSNPN and CDR2 as SVGIG (reference sequence). The CDR3 loop reads CAWSLQGNQPQHF. DNA of the CDR3: TGTGCCTGGAGCCTACAGGGGAATCAGCCCCAGCATTTT.